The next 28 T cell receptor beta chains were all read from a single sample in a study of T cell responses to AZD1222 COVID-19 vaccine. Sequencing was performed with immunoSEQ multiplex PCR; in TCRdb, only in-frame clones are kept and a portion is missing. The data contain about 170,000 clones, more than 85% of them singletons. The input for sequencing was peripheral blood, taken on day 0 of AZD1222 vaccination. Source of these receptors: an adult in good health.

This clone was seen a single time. The CDR3 region is CASSFPQGRNSPLHF. Written as DNA, the CDR3 is TGTGCCAGCAGCTTCCCACAGGGGCGTAATTCACCCCTCCACTTT. This chain uses TRBV11-2 with TRBJ1-6; 7 bases are shared with TRBD1. The J segment lost 6 bases and the V segment lost 3 bases, leaving 5 bases of the junction unmatched. CDR3 length: 15 amino acids. The germline V gene encodes CDR1 SGHAT and CDR2 FQNNGV. The variable domain in full, completed from reference TRBV11-2 and TRBJ1-6, reads EAGVAQSPRYKIIEKRQSVAFWCNPISGHATLYWYQQILGQGPKLLIQFQNNGVVDDSQLPKDRFSAERLKGVDSTLKIQPAKLEDSAVYLCASSFPQGRNSPLHFGNGTRLTVT.

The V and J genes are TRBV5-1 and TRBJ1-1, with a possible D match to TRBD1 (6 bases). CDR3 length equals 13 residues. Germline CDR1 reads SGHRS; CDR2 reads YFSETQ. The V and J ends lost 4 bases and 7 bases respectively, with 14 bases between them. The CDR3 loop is CASSPDRYVEAFF. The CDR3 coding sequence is TGCGCCAGCAGCCCTGACAGGTATGTTGAAGCTTTCTTT.

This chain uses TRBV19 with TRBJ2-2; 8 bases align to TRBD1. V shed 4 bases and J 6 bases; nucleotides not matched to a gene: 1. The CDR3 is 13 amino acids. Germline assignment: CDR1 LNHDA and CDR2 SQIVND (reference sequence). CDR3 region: CASSTTGAGELFF. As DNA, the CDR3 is TGTGCCAGTAGTACGACAGGGGCCGGGGAGCTGTTTTTT.

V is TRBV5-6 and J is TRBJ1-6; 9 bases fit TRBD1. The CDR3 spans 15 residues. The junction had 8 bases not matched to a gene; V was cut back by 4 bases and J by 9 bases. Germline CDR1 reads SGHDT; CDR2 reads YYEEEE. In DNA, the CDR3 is TGTGCCAGCAGCCGGGACAGGGTTTTGATTTCACCCCTCCACTTT. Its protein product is CASSRDRVLISPLHF.

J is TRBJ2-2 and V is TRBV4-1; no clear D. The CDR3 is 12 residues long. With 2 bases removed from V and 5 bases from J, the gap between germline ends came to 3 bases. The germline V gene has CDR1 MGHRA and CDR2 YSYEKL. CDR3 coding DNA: TGCGCCAGCAGCCAACCAACCGGGGAGCTGTTTTTT. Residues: CASSQPTGELFF.

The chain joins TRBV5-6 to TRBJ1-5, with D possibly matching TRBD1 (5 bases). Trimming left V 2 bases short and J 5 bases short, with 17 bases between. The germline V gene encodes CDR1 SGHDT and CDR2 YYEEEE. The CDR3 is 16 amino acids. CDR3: CASSLRGRVLYQPQHF. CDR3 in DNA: TGTGCCAGCAGCTTAAGGGGAAGGGTTCTTTATCAGCCCCAGCATTTT.

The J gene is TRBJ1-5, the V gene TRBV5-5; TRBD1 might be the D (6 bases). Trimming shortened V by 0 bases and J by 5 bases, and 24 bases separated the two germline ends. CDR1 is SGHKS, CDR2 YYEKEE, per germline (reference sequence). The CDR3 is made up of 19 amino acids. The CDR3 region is CASSLGMGAARANYQPQHF. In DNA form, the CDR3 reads TGTGCCAGCAGCTTGGGTATGGGGGCCGCCAGGGCGAATTATCAGCCCCAGCATTTT.

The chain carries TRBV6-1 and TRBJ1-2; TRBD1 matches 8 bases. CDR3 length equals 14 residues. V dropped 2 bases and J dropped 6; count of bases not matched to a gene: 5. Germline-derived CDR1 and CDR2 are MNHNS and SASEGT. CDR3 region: CASSERTGSDGYTF. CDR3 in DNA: TGTGCCAGCAGTGAAAGGACAGGGTCCGATGGCTACACCTTC.

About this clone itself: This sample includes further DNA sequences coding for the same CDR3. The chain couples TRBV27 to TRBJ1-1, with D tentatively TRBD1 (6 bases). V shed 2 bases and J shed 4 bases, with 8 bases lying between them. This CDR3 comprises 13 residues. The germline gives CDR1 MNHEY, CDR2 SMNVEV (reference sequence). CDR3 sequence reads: CASSLTGRTEAFF. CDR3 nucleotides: TGTGCCAGCAGTTTAACAGGGCGCACTGAAGCTTTCTTT.

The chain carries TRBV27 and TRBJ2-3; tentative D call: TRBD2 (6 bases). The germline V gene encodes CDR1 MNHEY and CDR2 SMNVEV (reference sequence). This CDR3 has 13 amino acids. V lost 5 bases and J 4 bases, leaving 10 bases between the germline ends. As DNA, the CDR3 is TGTGCCAGCAGTGCTTGGGGGGCAGATACGCAGTATTTT. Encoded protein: CASSAWGADTQYF.

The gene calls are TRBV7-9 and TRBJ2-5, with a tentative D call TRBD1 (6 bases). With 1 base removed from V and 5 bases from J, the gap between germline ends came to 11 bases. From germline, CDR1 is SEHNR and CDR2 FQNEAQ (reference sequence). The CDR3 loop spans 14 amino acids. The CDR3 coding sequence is TGTGCCAGCAGCTTAGGGATCACAGGGGAGACCCAGTACTTC. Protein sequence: CASSLGITGETQYF.

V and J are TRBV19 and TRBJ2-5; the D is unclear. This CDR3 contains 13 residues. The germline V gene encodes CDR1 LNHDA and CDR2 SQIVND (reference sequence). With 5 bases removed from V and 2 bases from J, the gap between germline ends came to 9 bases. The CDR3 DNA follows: TGTGCCAGTAGTGAGGCGCAGCAAGAGACCCAGTACTTC. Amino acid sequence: CASSEAQQETQYF.

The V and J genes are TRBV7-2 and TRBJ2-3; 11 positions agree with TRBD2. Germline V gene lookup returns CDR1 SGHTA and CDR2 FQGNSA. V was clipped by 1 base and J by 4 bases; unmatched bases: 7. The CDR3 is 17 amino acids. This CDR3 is CASSLVFSGGGPDTQYF. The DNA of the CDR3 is TGTGCCAGCAGCTTAGTTTTTAGCGGGGGGGGCCCAGATACGCAGTATTTT.

The CDR3 nucleotides are TGTGCCAGCAGCACTACTTACGCACGGACCTCCGGGACAGACTACGAGCAGTACTTC. Translation: CASSTTYARTSGTDYEQYF. This chain connects TRBV13 to TRBJ2-7, with 7 bases aligning to TRBD1. The CDR3 consists of 19 residues. Germline CDR1 and CDR2: PRHDT and FYEKMQ (reference sequence). Trimming took 5 bases from V and 3 from J; bases not matched to a gene: 22.

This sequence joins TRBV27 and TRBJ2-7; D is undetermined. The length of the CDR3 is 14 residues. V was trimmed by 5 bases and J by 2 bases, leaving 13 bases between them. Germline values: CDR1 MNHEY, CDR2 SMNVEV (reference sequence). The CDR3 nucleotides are TGTGCCAGCAGTCCAAGGACGGCCCCCTACGAGCAGTACTTC. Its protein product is CASSPRTAPYEQYF.

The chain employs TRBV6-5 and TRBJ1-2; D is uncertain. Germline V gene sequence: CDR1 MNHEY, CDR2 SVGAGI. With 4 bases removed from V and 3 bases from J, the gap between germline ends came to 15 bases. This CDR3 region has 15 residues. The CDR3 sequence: CASSSSLLTDYGYTF. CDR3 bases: TGTGCCAGCAGTTCCTCCCTTCTGACGGACTATGGCTACACCTTC.

The CDR3 DNA follows: TGTGCCATCAGGAGTTCAGAGTATGAAAAACTGTTTTTT. Amino acid sequence: CAIRSSEYEKLFF. J is TRBJ1-4 and V is TRBV10-3; no clear D gene. V was clipped by 6 bases and J by 6 bases, with 11 bases between them. CDR1 and CDR2 from the germline V gene are ENHRY and SYGVKD. The CDR3 consists of 13 residues.

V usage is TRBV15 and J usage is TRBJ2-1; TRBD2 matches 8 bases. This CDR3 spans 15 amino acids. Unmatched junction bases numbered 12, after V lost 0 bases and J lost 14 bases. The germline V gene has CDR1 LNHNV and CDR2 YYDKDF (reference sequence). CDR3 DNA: TGTGCCACCAGCAGAGATGGTAGCGGGATATTGGGGGAGTTCTTC. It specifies CATSRDGSGILGEFF.

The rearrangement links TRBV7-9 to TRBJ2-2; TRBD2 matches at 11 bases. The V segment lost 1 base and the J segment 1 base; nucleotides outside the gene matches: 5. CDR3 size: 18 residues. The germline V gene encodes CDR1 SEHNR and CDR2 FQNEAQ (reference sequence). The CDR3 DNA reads TGTGCCAGCAGCTTAGTTATGACTAGCGGGGTGAACACCGGGGAGCTGTTTTTT. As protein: CASSLVMTSGVNTGELFF. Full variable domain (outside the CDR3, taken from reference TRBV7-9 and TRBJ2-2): DTGVSQNPRHKITKRGQNVTFRCDPISEHNRLYWYRQTLGQGPEFLTYFQNEAQLEKSRLLSDRFSAERPKGSFSTLEIQRTEQGDSAMYLCASSLVMTSGVNTGELFFGEGSRLTVL.

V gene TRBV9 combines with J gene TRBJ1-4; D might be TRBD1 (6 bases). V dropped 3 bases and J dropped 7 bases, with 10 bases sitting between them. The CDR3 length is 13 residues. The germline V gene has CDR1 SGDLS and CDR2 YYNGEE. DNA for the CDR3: TGTGCCAGCAGCGCAGGGGATTCTGAAAAACTGTTTTTT. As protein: CASSAGDSEKLFF.

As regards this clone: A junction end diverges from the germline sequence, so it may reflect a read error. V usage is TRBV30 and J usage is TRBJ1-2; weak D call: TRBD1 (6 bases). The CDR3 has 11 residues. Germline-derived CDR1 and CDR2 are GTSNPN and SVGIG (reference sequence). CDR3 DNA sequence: TGTGCCGGGAGGGGGGTAGATGGCTACACCTTC. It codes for CAGRGVDGYTF.

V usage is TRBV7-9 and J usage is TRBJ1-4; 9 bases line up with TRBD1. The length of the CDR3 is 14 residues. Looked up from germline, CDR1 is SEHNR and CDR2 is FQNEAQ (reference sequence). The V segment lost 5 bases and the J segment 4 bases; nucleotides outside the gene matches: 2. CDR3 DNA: TGTGCCAGCAGCGCGGGACAGGGTAATGAAAAACTGTTTTTT. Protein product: CASSAGQGNEKLFF.

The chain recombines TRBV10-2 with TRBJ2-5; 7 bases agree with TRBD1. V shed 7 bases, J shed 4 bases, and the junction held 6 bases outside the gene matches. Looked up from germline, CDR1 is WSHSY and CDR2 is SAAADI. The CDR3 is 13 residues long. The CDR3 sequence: CASTWRQGETQYF. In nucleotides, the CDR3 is TGCGCCAGCACCTGGAGACAGGGAGAGACCCAGTACTTC.

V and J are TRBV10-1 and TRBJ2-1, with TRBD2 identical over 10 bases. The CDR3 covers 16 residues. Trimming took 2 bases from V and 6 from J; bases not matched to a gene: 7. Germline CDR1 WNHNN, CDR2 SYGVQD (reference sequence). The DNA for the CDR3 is TGCGCCAGCAGTGAGCGTCTAGCGGGAGCGGGCAATGAGCAGTTCTTC. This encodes CASSERLAGAGNEQFF.

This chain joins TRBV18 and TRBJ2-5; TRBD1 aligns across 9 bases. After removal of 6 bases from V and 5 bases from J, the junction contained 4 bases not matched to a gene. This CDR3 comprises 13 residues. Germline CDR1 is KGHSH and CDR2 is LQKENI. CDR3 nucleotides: TGTGCCAGCTCCCACGGGACAGGGGAGACCCAGTACTTC. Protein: CASSHGTGETQYF.

Here the CDR3 reads CASSPTGQGNYGYTF. The CDR3 DNA reads TGTGCCAGCTCACCAACGGGACAGGGAAACTATGGCTACACCTTC. The chain joins TRBV18 to TRBJ1-2, with TRBD1 identical over 9 bases. The V gene's germline CDR1 is KGHSH and CDR2 LQKENI. Trimming cost V 2 bases and J 2 bases; bases outside gene matches: 3. The CDR3 is 15 amino acids.

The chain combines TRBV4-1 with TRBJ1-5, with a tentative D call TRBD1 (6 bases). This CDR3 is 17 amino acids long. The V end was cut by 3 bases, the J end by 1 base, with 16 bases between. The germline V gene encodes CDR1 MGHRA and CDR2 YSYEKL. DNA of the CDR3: TGCGCCAGCAGCCACGGCCAGGGGTTGTCAAGCAATCAGCCCCAGCATTTT. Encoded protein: CASSHGQGLSSNQPQHF.

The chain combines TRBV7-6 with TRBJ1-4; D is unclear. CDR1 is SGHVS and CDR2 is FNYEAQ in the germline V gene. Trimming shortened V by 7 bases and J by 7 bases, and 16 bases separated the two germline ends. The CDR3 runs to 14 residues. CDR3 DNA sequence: TGTGCCAGCAAGCTCTCCCCGGCCGGTGAAAAACTGTTTTTT. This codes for CASKLSPAGEKLFF. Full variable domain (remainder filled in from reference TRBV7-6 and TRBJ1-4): GAGVSQSPRYKVTKRGQDVALRCDPISGHVSLYWYRQALGQGPEFLTYFNYEAQQDKSGLPNDRFSAERPEGSISTLTIQRTEQRDSAMYRCASKLSPAGEKLFFGSGTQLSVL.